These T cell receptor beta chains were read from a single sample in a study of shared clonotypes between healthy human individuals. TCRdb's table, derived via immunoSEQ multiplex PCR, lists solely in-frame clones and lacks some. The sample lists 2 million to 2.5 million clones, approximately 93% occurring once. Sequencing was performed on naive CD4+ T cells from PBMCs. Receptors originate from a man younger than 30 in good health. Some clones in this sample may be carry-over from other donors' samples. Both conserved end residues are part of each CDR3. Fields, in order: clone size, V gene, D gene, J gene, CDR3 protein, CDR3 DNA. The D gene is left open where the match is weak. Where a row states a size, it is once, few, many or the class of an expanded clone; other rows omit it.

-	TRBV6-1	TRBD1	TRBJ2-7	CASRVDRGVTYEQYF	TGTGCCAGCAGAGTTGACAGGGGCGTTACCTACGAGCAGTACTTC
-	TRBV7-9	-	TRBJ1-4	CASSTGGSEKLFF	TGTGCCAGCAGCACCGGGGGCTCTGAAAAACTGTTTTTT
-	TRBV7-9	TRBD1	TRBJ1-2	CASSSTGASTYGYTF	TGTGCCAGCAGCTCCACAGGGGCCAGCACCTATGGCTACACCTTC
-	TRBV2	-	TRBJ2-4	CASSERAGLQYF	TGTGCCAGCAGTGAACGGGCGGGTCTCCAGTACTTC
-	TRBV5-4	TRBD2	TRBJ2-1	CASSFKAGREGSNEQFF	TGTGCCAGCAGCTTCAAGGCAGGGAGGGAAGGGAGCAATGAGCAGTTCTTC
-	TRBV9	-	TRBJ2-7	CASSPQGGDSYEQYF	TGTGCCAGCAGCCCCCAGGGCGGGGACTCCTACGAGCAGTACTTC
-	TRBV11-2	-	TRBJ1-3	CASSPTGRPNTIYF	TGTGCCAGCAGCCCAACCGGCCGACCAAACACCATATATTTT
-	TRBV29-1	-	TRBJ2-2	CSVGNTGSTGELFF	TGCAGCGTTGGGAATACGGGATCTACCGGGGAGCTGTTTTTT
-	TRBV5-1	-	TRBJ1-1	CASSPGPTGDEAFF	TGCGCCAGCAGCCCGGGGCCGACGGGGGATGAAGCTTTCTTT
-	TRBV6-6	-	TRBJ2-7	CASSYFGYEQYF	TGTGCCAGCAGTTACTTTGGCTACGAGCAGTACTTC
-	TRBV7-9	TRBD1	TRBJ2-5	CASSTIGDRGPLGETQYF	TGTGCCAGCAGCACCATTGGGGACAGGGGGCCTTTGGGAGAGACCCAGTACTTC
-	TRBV28	TRBD2	TRBJ2-3	CASSLLAGGGPGDTQYF	TGTGCCAGCAGTTTACTAGCGGGAGGGGGGCCAGGAGATACGCAGTATTTT
few	TRBV28	-	TRBJ1-2	CASSDGTRVRYTF	TGTGCCAGCAGCGACGGGACGCGGGTCCGCTACACCTTC
-	TRBV28	-	TRBJ1-1	CASSSPALAAEAFF	TGTGCCAGCAGTTCCCCGGCCCTTGCGGCTGAAGCTTTCTTT
-	TRBV2	-	TRBJ1-1	CASIQEGTLNTEAFF	TGTGCCAGCATTCAGGAGGGGACTTTGAACACTGAAGCTTTCTTT
-	TRBV10-3	TRBD2	TRBJ2-2	CAISSGSITGELFF	TGTGCCATCAGTAGCGGGAGTATCACCGGGGAGCTGTTTTTT
-	TRBV2	-	TRBJ1-5	CASSEGGTALNQPQHF	TGTGCCAGCAGTGAAGGCGGGACGGCTCTCAATCAGCCCCAGCATTTT
-	TRBV29-1	TRBD2	TRBJ2-5	CSVSGTRLTQYF	TGCAGCGTTTCCGGGACTAGGCTGACCCAGTACTTC
-	TRBV6-1	-	TRBJ2-7	CASSEALYTGQYEQYF	TGTGCCAGCAGTGAAGCGCTTTACACGGGCCAATACGAGCAGTACTTC
-	TRBV20-1	-	TRBJ2-3	CSARGGITQYF	TGCAGTGCTAGAGGCGGAATTACGCAGTATTTT
-	TRBV9	-	TRBJ2-7	CASSFQAGLSYEQYF	TGTGCCAGCAGCTTCCAAGCGGGTCTCTCCTACGAGCAGTACTTC
-	TRBV6-5	TRBD1	TRBJ2-7	CASSIPGQGLYEQYF	TGTGCCAGCAGTATTCCGGGACAGGGGCTCTACGAGCAGTACTTC
-	TRBV27	-	TRBJ1-3	CASSKGGVTGNTIYF	TGTGCCAGCAGCAAAGGGGGGGTAACTGGAAACACCATATATTTT
-	TRBV23-1	TRBD1	TRBJ2-5	CASRRDRNLQETQYF	TGCGCCAGCAGACGGGACAGGAACCTTCAAGAGACCCAGTACTTC
-	TRBV19	-	TRBJ1-2	CASSIGRGNYGYTF	TGTGCCAGTAGTATAGGGAGGGGTAACTATGGCTACACCTTC
-	TRBV6-6	-	TRBJ1-1	CASSYAIQGRIEAFF	TGTGCCAGCAGTTACGCTATTCAGGGGAGAATTGAAGCTTTCTTT
-	TRBV7-2	-	TRBJ1-2	CATLQQGYGGYTF	TGTGCCACACTACAACAGGGCTACGGTGGCTACACCTTC
-	TRBV5-1	TRBD2	TRBJ2-1	CASSLAPVLAGVPIYNEQFF	TGCGCCAGCAGCTTGGCCCCCGTACTAGCGGGTGTACCTATTTACAATGAGCAGTTCTTC
-	TRBV5-1	TRBD2	TRBJ2-5	CASSFLREGRGETQYF	TGCGCCAGCAGCTTTTTGCGGGAGGGCCGTGGAGAGACCCAGTACTTC
few	TRBV18	-	TRBJ1-1	CASSEIDAFF	TGTGCCAGCTCCGAAATCGACGCTTTCTTT
-	TRBV28	-	TRBJ1-2	CASTADYGYTF	TGTGCCAGCACCGCGGACTATGGCTACACCTTC
-	TRBV7-8	TRBD2	TRBJ2-5	CASSLMLRTSGETQYF	TGTGCCAGCAGCTTAATGCTAAGGACTAGCGGGGAGACCCAGTACTTC
-	TRBV11-2	-	TRBJ1-2	CASSSPRDGLYGYTF	TGTGCCAGCAGCTCCCCCCGGGACGGCCTCTATGGCTACACCTTC
-	TRBV28	TRBD1	TRBJ1-5	CATQSDRGSNQPQHF	TGTGCCACCCAATCCGACAGGGGGAGCAATCAGCCCCAGCATTTT
-	TRBV5-1	-	TRBJ2-7	CASSLGQATYEQYF	TGCGCCAGCAGCTTGGGACAGGCTACCTACGAGCAGTACTTC
once	TRBV5-1	-	TRBJ2-2	CASSLGEARTGELFF	TGCGCCAGCAGCTTGGGGGAGGCGAGGACCGGGGAGCTGTTTTTT
-	TRBV29-1	-	TRBJ2-5	CSVGGRLGHQYF	TGCAGCGTTGGGGGCAGGTTGGGCCACCAGTACTTC
-	TRBV28	-	TRBJ1-2	CASSPPGYGYTF	TGTGCCAGCAGTCCCCCGGGATATGGCTACACCTTC
-	TRBV5-1	-	TRBJ1-5	CASSPGVSGGPQHF	TGCGCCAGCAGCCCGGGGGTTTCGGGGGGGCCCCAGCATTTT
-	TRBV19	-	TRBJ2-6	CASSSGRRSGANVLTF	TGTGCCAGCAGTTCGGGGCGGCGATCTGGGGCCAACGTCCTGACTTTC
-	TRBV10-1	TRBD2	TRBJ2-4	CASSETSGLAKNIQYF	TGCGCCAGCAGTGAGACTAGCGGGTTAGCCAAAAACATTCAGTACTTC
-	TRBV7-9	-	TRBJ2-1	CASSLSAATTLGSYNEQFF	TGTGCCAGCAGCTTATCCGCAGCTACTACCTTGGGCTCCTACAATGAGCAGTTCTTC
-	TRBV5-6	-	TRBJ1-1	CASSFGQDTEAFF	TGTGCCAGCAGCTTTGGCCAGGACACTGAAGCTTTCTTT
once	TRBV2	TRBD1	TRBJ1-4	CASLWDRDNEKLFF	TGTGCCAGTCTATGGGACAGGGATAATGAAAAACTGTTTTTT
-	TRBV28	TRBD1	TRBJ1-2	CASSSTGTGDYGYTF	TGTGCCAGCAGTTCAACCGGGACAGGGGACTATGGCTACACCTTC
-	TRBV28	-	TRBJ2-2	CASSLSTRWGGELFF	TGTGCCAGCAGTTTATCGACCAGGTGGGGCGGGGAGCTGTTTTTT
-	TRBV28	-	TRBJ1-2	CASTSTALGGYTF	TGTGCCAGCACTTCGACAGCATTGGGTGGCTACACCTTC
-	TRBV27	-	TRBJ1-3	CASTPSPGNTIYF	TGTGCCAGCACACCCTCCCCTGGAAACACCATATATTTT
-	TRBV6-5	-	TRBJ1-5	CASSYDPNQPQHF	TGTGCCAGCAGTTACGACCCAAATCAGCCCCAGCATTTT
-	TRBV2	TRBD2	TRBJ2-5	CAGHSGGGQETQYF	TGTGCCGGGCATAGCGGGGGAGGCCAAGAGACCCAGTACTTC
once	TRBV4-1	-	TRBJ2-3	CASSLGPGTTSTDTQYF	TGCGCCAGCAGCCTGGGCCCAGGGACAACAAGCACAGATACGCAGTATTTT
-	TRBV12-2	-	TRBJ2-3	CASRSSTTDTQYF	TGTGCAAGTCGCAGCAGCACCACAGATACGCAGTATTTT
-	TRBV5-4	-	TRBJ1-6	CASSGGTDKGNSPLHF	TGTGCCAGCAGCGGCGGGACCGACAAGGGGAATTCACCCCTCCACTTT
-	TRBV28	-	TRBJ1-5	CASTSQGVAQHF	TGTGCCAGCACTTCACAGGGTGTGGCCCAGCATTTT
-	TRBV15	-	TRBJ2-4	CATSRDVRAMGTDKNIQYF	TGTGCCACCAGCAGAGATGTCAGGGCAATGGGAACGGACAAAAACATTCAGTACTTC
-	TRBV6-1	TRBD1	TRBJ2-7	CASRMGQGSHEQYF	TGTGCCAGCAGGATGGGACAGGGGAGCCACGAGCAGTACTTC
-	TRBV6-1	-	TRBJ1-1	CASSPPRGNTEAFF	TGTGCCAGCAGTCCGCCCAGAGGGAACACTGAAGCTTTCTTT